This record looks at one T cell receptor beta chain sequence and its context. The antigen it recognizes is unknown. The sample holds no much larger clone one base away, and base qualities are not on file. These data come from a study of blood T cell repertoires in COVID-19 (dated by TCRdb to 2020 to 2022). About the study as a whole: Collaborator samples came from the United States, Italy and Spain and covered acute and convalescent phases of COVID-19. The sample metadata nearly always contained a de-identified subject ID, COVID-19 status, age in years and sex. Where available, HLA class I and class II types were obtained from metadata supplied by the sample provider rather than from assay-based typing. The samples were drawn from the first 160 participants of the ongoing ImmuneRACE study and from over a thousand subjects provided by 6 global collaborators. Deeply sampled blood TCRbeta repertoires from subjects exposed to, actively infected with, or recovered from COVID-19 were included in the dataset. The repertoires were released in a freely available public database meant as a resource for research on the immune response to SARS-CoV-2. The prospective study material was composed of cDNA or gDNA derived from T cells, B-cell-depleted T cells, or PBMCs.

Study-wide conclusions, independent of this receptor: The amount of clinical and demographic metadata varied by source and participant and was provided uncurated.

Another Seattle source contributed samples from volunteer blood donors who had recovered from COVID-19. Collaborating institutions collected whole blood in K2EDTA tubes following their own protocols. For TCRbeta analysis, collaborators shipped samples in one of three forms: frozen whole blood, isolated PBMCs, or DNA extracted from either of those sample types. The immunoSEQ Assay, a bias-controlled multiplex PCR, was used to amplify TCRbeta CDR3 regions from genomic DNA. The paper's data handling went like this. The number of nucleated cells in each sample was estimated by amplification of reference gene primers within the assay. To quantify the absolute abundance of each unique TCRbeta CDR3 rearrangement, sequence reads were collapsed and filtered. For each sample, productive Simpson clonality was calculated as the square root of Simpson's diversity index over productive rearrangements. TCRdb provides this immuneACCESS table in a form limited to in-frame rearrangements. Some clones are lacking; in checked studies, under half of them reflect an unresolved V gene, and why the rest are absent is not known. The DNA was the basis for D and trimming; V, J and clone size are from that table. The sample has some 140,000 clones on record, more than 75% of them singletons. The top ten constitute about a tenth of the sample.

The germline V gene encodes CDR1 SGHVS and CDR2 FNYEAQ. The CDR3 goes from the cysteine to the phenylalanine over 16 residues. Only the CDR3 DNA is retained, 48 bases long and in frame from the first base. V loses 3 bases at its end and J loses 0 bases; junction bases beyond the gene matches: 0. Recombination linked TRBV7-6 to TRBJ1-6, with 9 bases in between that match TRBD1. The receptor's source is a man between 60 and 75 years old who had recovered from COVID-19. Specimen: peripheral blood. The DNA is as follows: TGTGCCAGCAGCTTGACAGGGGGCTCCTATAATTCACCCCTCCACTTT. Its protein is CASSLTGGSYNSPLHF.